One T cell receptor beta chain is described in this entry. The sample holds a few counts of this clonotype. Its antigen remains undetermined. No base quality information exists; no much larger clone differs at one position. This sample is drawn from a study of patients and donors after allogeneic stem cell transplantation (TCRdb year 2020). Libraries were made using RT-PCR. Sequencing was carried out with a NextSeq 550. TCRdb ran its own pipeline on the public reads, namely fastp trimming at Q25 and MiXCR clone calling, and kept in-frame beta chains. Each entry is one CDR3 protein sequence, shown with its most common DNA and genes. The table for this sample lists about 74,000 distinct CDR3 sequences; about a quarter of them were counted only once. 26% of the sample is in the top ten clones. CDR1 and CDR2 (SGHRS, YFSETQ) derive from the germline V gene. The CDR3 measures 16 amino acids from cysteine to phenylalanine. Only CDR3 DNA remains: 48 bases, in frame from the first base. The junction carries 20 bases between V and J, which are trimmed by 0 bases and 10 bases respectively.

Sequenced: blood, either unsorted or a sorted T cell fraction (not recorded which). The chain couples TRBV5-1 to TRBJ2-1; TRBD2 is a possible D gene, resting on 6 matching bases. The origin of this receptor is a human donor who was either an allogeneic HSCT recipient or a stem cell or donor lymphocyte infusion donor (not recorded which). It is not recorded whose cells these are; they may come from a transplant donor. The CDR3 region reads CASSLGGTSYEEEQFF. The DNA sequence follows: TGCGCCAGCAGCTTGGGGGGGACTTCATACGAGGAGGAGCAGTTCTTC.